Sequencing of this TCR beta chain was carried out in a study of brain metastases from non-small cell lung cancer. V gave up 3 bases and J gave up 10 bases, with 16 bases separating them. CDR3 length: 14 amino acids. The germline CDR1 and CDR2 sequences are SGHTA and FQGNSA. Here immunoSEQ multiplex PCR was the method, and the copy in TCRdb shows in-frame clones only, minus some. Altogether some 2,100 clones are present, 75% to 85% being singletons, with the ten largest covering about 7%. This rearrangement joins TRBV7-2 to TRBJ2-1; TRBD1 or TRBD2 may be the D gene (5 bases each). This clonotype originated in a donor aged 40 or over with non-small cell lung cancer. Source material: tissue from a brain metastasis. The CDR3, as DNA: TGTGCCAGCAGCTTCCAGGGTGGGGGTTCGGAGCAGTTCTTC. Its protein product is CASSFQGGGSEQFF.